The 28 T cell receptor beta chains below come from one sample, sequenced in a study of circulating tumor DNA in untreated peripheral T-cell lymphoma. Assay: immunoSEQ multiplex PCR; the TCRdb copy retains only in-frame clones and omits some. The sample lists 5,000 to 7,500 clones, 60% to 80% occurring once. The sequenced sample consisted of tumor tissue. The receptors were sampled from a human donor with peripheral T-cell lymphoma.

In the case of this clone: Mismatch with germline at one junction end may stem from a read error. The V call is TRBV25-1, the J call TRBJ1-2; D call uncertain. Germline CDR1 reads MGHDK; CDR2 reads SYGVNS. CDR3 size: 16 residues. The CDR3 is CASSEPGIEVIDGYTF. The DNA of the CDR3 is TGTGCCAGCAGTGAACCCGGGATAGAAGTAATAGATGGCTACACCTTT.

The chain employs TRBV6-8 and TRBJ1-6; D is ambiguous. Germline values: CDR1 MNHGY, CDR2 SAAAGT. The V end lost 4 bases, the J end lost 7 bases, and 8 bases lay between the germline ends. The CDR3 covers 13 residues. CDR3 protein: CASSFTENSPLHF. CDR3 in DNA: TGTGCCAGCAGTTTCACAGAGAATTCACCCCTCCACTTT.

The V gene is TRBV28, the J gene TRBJ2-2, with 7 positions matching TRBD1. This CDR3 spans 15 amino acids. The V and J ends lost 4 bases and 7 bases, in that order; junction bases with no gene match: 9. Germline values: CDR1 MDHEN, CDR2 SYDVKM. Here the CDR3 reads CASSSWGQYSGELFF. CDR3 DNA: TGTGCCAGCAGTTCATGGGGACAGTATAGCGGGGAGCTGTTTTTT.

In this sample, this clone turned up a few times. The gene calls are TRBV11-3 and TRBJ2-7, with a weak D call TRBD1 (6 bases). The CDR3 consists of 15 residues. Germline V CDR1 and CDR2: SGHNT, YENEEA. Trimming took off 5 bases at V and 4 bases at J, with 18 bases between the two ends. The CDR3 protein is CASSPKGGIRYEQYF. DNA of the CDR3: TGTGCCAGCAGCCCCAAAGGGGGAATACGTTACGAGCAGTACTTC.

This sequence joins TRBV12-5 and TRBJ2-7; D remains ambiguous. The germline CDR1 and CDR2 sequences are LGHNT and FRNRAP. The CDR3 length is 12 residues. Trimming shortened V by 5 bases and J by 1 base, and 6 bases separated the two germline ends. CDR3 in DNA: TGTGCTAGTGGTCCGCGATCCTACGAGCAGTACTTC. Its translation is CASGPRSYEQYF. Drawing the rest from reference TRBV12-5 and TRBJ2-7, the complete variable domain is DARVTQTPRHKVTEMGQEVTMRCQPILGHNTVFWYRQTMMQGLELLAYFRNRAPLDDSGMPKDRFSAEMPDATLATLKIQPSEPRDSAVYFCASGPRSYEQYFGPGTRLTVT.

This chain uses TRBV28 with TRBJ1-6; unclear D gene. The CDR3 loop spans 16 amino acids. Trimming pared 7 bases from V and 6 bases from J, leaving 19 bases between. CDR1 and CDR2 (germline): MDHEN, SYDVKM. The CDR3 sequence: CASNREELSFNSPLHF. The DNA of the CDR3 is TGTGCCAGCAATCGGGAGGAGCTCAGTTTTAATTCACCCCTCCACTTT.

This clone has only one observation. V gene TRBV28 combines with J gene TRBJ1-4; TRBD1 matches at 9 bases. Trimming at V came to 2 bases and at J to 8 bases, leaving 0 bases not matched to a gene. The CDR3 consists of 13 residues. Per germline, CDR1 MDHEN and CDR2 SYDVKM. Here the CDR3 DNA reads TGTGCCAGCAGTTTAGGACAGGGGGAAAAACTGTTTTTT. Its protein is CASSLGQGEKLFF.

V and J are TRBV11-3 and TRBJ1-2, with 11 positions matching TRBD1. The V gene end was trimmed by 5 bases and the J gene end by 7 bases; junction bases not matched to a gene: 9. The V gene's germline CDR1 is SGHNT and CDR2 YENEEA. The CDR3 runs to 15 residues. The CDR3 spells CASSPAGQGEGGYTF. As DNA, the CDR3 is TGTGCCAGCAGCCCAGCGGGACAGGGGGAAGGTGGCTACACCTTC.

This chain connects TRBV7-5 to TRBJ2-1; the table's D call, TRBD1, has no DNA check behind it. TRBV7-5 is given as a pseudogene. The CDR3 spans 15 residues. The CDR3 here is CASSFGTGEYNEQFF. The CDR3 DNA reads as TGTGCCAGCAGCTTTGGAACAGGGGAATACAATGAGCAGTTCTTC.

The chain joins TRBV5-1 to TRBJ2-7, with D perhaps assigned TRBD1 or TRBD2 (5 bases each). CDR3 length equals 14 residues. Trimming stripped 0 bases from V and 2 bases from J, with 9 bases between. Per the germline V gene, CDR1 is SGHRS and CDR2 is YFSETQ. The CDR3 spells CASSLDGTTYEQYF. The CDR3 coding sequence is TGCGCCAGCAGCTTGGACGGGACCACCTACGAGCAGTACTTC.

The chain uses TRBV10-2 and TRBJ2-1; no clear D gene. Germline V CDR1 and CDR2: WSHSY, SAAADI. CDR3 length: 14 amino acids. V dropped 3 bases and J dropped 0 bases, with 6 bases sitting between them. The CDR3 DNA is TGCGCCAGCAGTGACTCCCGCTCCTACAATGAGCAGTTCTTC. Residues: CASSDSRSYNEQFF.

This chain uses TRBV30 with TRBJ1-2, with 7 nucleotides matching TRBD1. Germline trimming cut 3 bases from V and 5 bases from J; bases unmatched to any gene: 9. The CDR3 contains 14 residues. The germline V gene encodes CDR1 GTSNPN and CDR2 SVGIG (reference sequence). Here the CDR3 reads CAWSRTGLEYGYTF. The CDR3 DNA follows: TGTGCCTGGAGCCGGACAGGTCTTGAGTATGGCTACACCTTC.

The chain joins TRBV6-8 to TRBJ2-2; D is unclear. CDR3 size: 13 residues. The V gene's germline CDR1 is MNHGY and CDR2 SAAAGT. With 0 bases removed from V and 4 bases from J, the gap between germline ends came to 3 bases. The CDR3 is CASSYSSTGELFF. CDR3 bases: TGTGCCAGCAGTTACTCCAGCACCGGGGAGCTGTTTTTT.

The V call is TRBV6-8, the J call TRBJ1-5; 8 bases map to TRBD1. CDR1 MNHGY and CDR2 SAAAGT come from the germline V gene. The CDR3 spans 15 residues. Germline trimming cut 6 bases from V and 2 bases from J; bases unmatched to any gene: 6. Here the CDR3 reads CASSLDREGNQPQHF. CDR3 DNA sequence: TGTGCCAGCAGCTTGGACAGGGAGGGCAATCAGCCCCAGCATTTT.

The gene calls are TRBV18 and TRBJ1-1; D is uncertain. Germline V gives CDR1 KGHSH, CDR2 LQKENI. The CDR3 contains 13 residues. V gave up 1 base and J gave up 1 base, with 4 bases separating them. The CDR3 DNA reads TGTGCCAGCTCACCACTCCAGAACACTGAAGCTTTCTTT. This gives the protein CASSPLQNTEAFF.

The rearrangement joins TRBV6-8 to TRBJ2-3; D gene ambiguous. This CDR3 contains 13 residues. V was shortened by 5 bases and J by 5 bases, with 11 bases between the two germline ends. The germline V gene encodes CDR1 MNHGY and CDR2 SAAAGT. In DNA, the CDR3 is TGTGCCAGCAGTGTAGCCCACGGAGATACGCAGTATTTT. This sequence encodes CASSVAHGDTQYF.

The gene calls are TRBV18 and TRBJ2-7; weak D call: TRBD1 (6 bases). The CDR3 covers 18 residues. Trimming cost V 3 bases and J 3 bases, with 24 bases left between them. Germline V CDR1 and CDR2: KGHSH, LQKENI. CDR3 sequence (DNA): TGTGCCAGCTCACCCTTTGGACAGCCGGGATATTCCCTCTACGAGCAGTACTTC. The encoded protein is CASSPFGQPGYSLYEQYF.

This clone was counted a few times. The J gene is TRBJ2-1, the V gene TRBV29-1, with D perhaps matching TRBD2 (5 bases). V was shortened by 3 bases and J by 2 bases, with 14 bases between the two germline ends. CDR1 and CDR2 (germline): SQVTM, ANQGSEA. The CDR3 is 15 residues long. The CDR3 sequence is CSVDLGVLPYNEQFF. The CDR3, as DNA: TGCAGCGTTGACCTCGGGGTCCTGCCCTACAATGAGCAGTTCTTC.

The gene calls are TRBV14 and TRBJ1-2; D is possibly TRBD1 (5 bases). Trimming removed 0 bases at V and 8 bases at J, with 10 bases between. Germline CDR1 reads SGHDN; CDR2 reads FVKESK. The CDR3 loop spans 13 amino acids. CDR3 residues: CASSQEQDGGYTF. As DNA, the CDR3 is TGTGCCAGCAGCCAAGAACAGGACGGCGGCTACACCTTC.

The chain combines TRBV18 with TRBJ1-6; D is uncertain. This CDR3 region has 14 residues. Germline CDR1 reads KGHSH; CDR2 reads LQKENI. Trimming took 3 bases from V and 7 from J, leaving 10 bases between them. The CDR3 DNA reads TGTGCCAGCTCACCGGTGCCCCGAAATTCACCCCTCCACTTT. Its translation is CASSPVPRNSPLHF.

The chain links TRBV11-1 to TRBJ1-4; D ambiguous. V was shortened by 1 base and J by 2 bases, with 14 bases between the two germline ends. This CDR3 contains 17 residues. CDR1 and CDR2 (germline): SGHAT, FQDESV (reference sequence). CDR3 bases: TGTGCCAGCAGCTTAGTACGGGGAGAAGGCACTAATGAAAAACTGTTTTTT. As protein: CASSLVRGEGTNEKLFF.

The chain uses TRBV19 and TRBJ1-2; the D is unclear. V shed 0 bases and J shed 1 base, with 9 bases lying between them. CDR1 is LNHDA and CDR2 is SQIVND in the germline V gene (reference sequence). This CDR3 is 15 amino acids long. Written as DNA, the CDR3 is TGTGCCAGTAGTATAGAATGGGATGTTAACTATGGCTACACCTTC. It encodes CASSIEWDVNYGYTF.

In DNA, the CDR3 is TGCAGCGCCCTGAGAGGGACAGACTATGGCTACACCTTC. It codes for CSALRGTDYGYTF. This chain uses TRBV29-1 with TRBJ1-2, with 7 bases lining up with TRBD1. The V and J ends lost 7 bases and 3 bases, in that order; junction bases with no gene match: 8. CDR3 size: 13 residues. The germline V gene has CDR1 SQVTM and CDR2 ANQGSEA.

The J gene is TRBJ1-1, the V gene TRBV19; 8 bases align to TRBD1. Germline CDR1 LNHDA, CDR2 SQIVND (reference sequence). This CDR3 is built from 14 residues. J gave up 11 bases and V 10 bases, and 18 bases lay outside the gene matches. The CDR3: CATKRTGNRGLAFF. The DNA of the CDR3 is TGTGCCACAAAAAGGACAGGGAACAGGGGTTTGGCTTTCTTT.

In DNA form, the CDR3 reads TGTGCCAGCAGTCCGGGACCTCCACGGCTCTACGAGCAGTACTTC. Its protein is CASSPGPPRLYEQYF. This chain uses TRBV28 with TRBJ2-7; D assignment may be TRBD1 or TRBD2 (5 bases each). This CDR3 has 15 residues. Trimming pared 5 bases from V and 3 bases from J, leaving 17 bases between. Germline V gene data show CDR1 as MDHEN and CDR2 as SYDVKM.

CDR3 sequence (DNA): TGCGCCAGCAGCTTGGTCGGAGTCTACGAGCAGTACTTC. It encodes CASSLVGVYEQYF. This rearrangement joins TRBV23-1 to TRBJ2-7, with no clear D. Being an ORF, TRBV23-1 has a function that is uncertain. The germline V and J ends were trimmed by 6 bases and 3 bases, with 12 bases remaining between them. The CDR3 runs 13 residues.

The CDR3 region is CASSLGRSNTEAFF. The CDR3 DNA reads as TGTGCCAGCAGCTTGGGCAGATCGAACACTGAAGCTTTCTTT. The chain carries TRBV11-3 and TRBJ1-1; D not resolved. Per germline, CDR1 SGHNT and CDR2 YENEEA. V gave up 3 bases and J gave up 1 base, with 9 bases separating them. This CDR3 contains 14 residues.

The CDR3 sequence is CASSTGHPQQETQYF. The CDR3 nucleotides read TGCGCCAGCAGCACAGGACACCCCCAGCAAGAGACCCAGTACTTC. This sequence joins TRBV10-2 and TRBJ2-5, with D possibly being TRBD1 (5 bases). Germline V gene data show CDR1 as WSHSY and CDR2 as SAAADI. Trimming removed 6 bases at V and 2 bases at J, with 16 bases between. The CDR3 sequence is 15 residues long.